This T cell receptor (beta chain) originates from a study of sequential checkpoint blockade in melanoma (dated 2019 in TCRdb). General notes on the study: Patients were randomized 1:1 to first-line nivolumab followed by ipilimumab (arm A) or ipilimumab followed by nivolumab (arm B). Maintenance nivolumab came after each of the two trial sequences. DNA from about 97 melanoma tumor samples collected before treatment underwent TCRbeta immunosequencing. Twenty-two patients had matched tumor biopsies taken before treatment and at week 13, after single-agent nivolumab (arm A) or ipilimumab (arm B). In around 81% of the matched pre- and post-treatment tumor biopsy pairs, both biopsies came from the same lesion.

TCRbeta CDR3 regions were immunosequenced from genomic DNA with the immunoSEQ Assay. Prior to high-throughput sequencing, genomic DNA was amplified by bias-controlled multiplex PCR. Per the original workflow: To quantify the absolute abundance of each unique TCRbeta CDR3 region, the sequences were collapsed and filtered. Clonality, defined as 1 minus Pielou's evenness, was calculated using only productive rearrangements. Tumor T-cell fraction was calculated by normalizing TCRbeta template counts to usable DNA, which was estimated from several housekeeping genes. A previously published method was used to identify clones with significantly greater frequencies in on-treatment samples than in baseline samples. TCRdb limited this immuneACCESS table to in-frame rearrangements with V and J called. A share of clones is missing; checked studies link under half to unresolved V genes, and the rest is unexplained. V and J calls and clone size are given by that table; D and trimming were obtained from the DNA. Within this sample are approximately 2,000 clones, with roughly a sixth of them counted one time only. The ten largest clonotypes hold 15% to 20% of the sample.

V drops 2 bases and J drops 6 bases, leaving 11 bases in between. The germline V gene sets CDR1 to SGDLS and CDR2 to YYNGEE. The CDR3 runs 13 residues from the cysteine to the phenylalanine. Only the CDR3 portion is preserved as DNA: 39 bases, with reading frame beginning at the first base. Broad study findings and their caveats: Patients with increases in tumor T-cell fraction and clonality by week 13 were approximately 30 times more likely to achieve clinical benefit. The response-prediction model combining TCR metrics and mutation burden needs validation in larger, independent patient cohorts. Tumor T-cell fraction and clonality were correlated with PD-L1 staining and CD8+ T-cell counts, but not with mutational load. Among patients in arm A, the nivolumab-first arm, pretreatment tumor TIL clonality was associated with response (P = .04). Within-arm analyses of tumor T-cell fraction were constrained by small sample sizes and reduced statistical power.

This specimen's treatment or condition label, per the study, means: randomized to nivolumab then ipilimumab (arm A) or the reverse (arm B). Prior DNA-damaging chemotherapy had not been received by any trial patient. CheckMate 064, a randomized, open-label phase II trial of sequential checkpoint blockade, was the source of the samples, all of which came from patients with melanoma. Genomic DNA from formalin-fixed paraffin-embedded (FFPE) tissue samples served as the input for tumor TCR sequencing. Comment on this clone: Its antigen specificity is not known. Within one base of it there is no much larger clone, and no base qualities were kept.

This clonotype originated in a human donor with melanoma. In this chain, TRBV9 is recombined with TRBJ1-2, and perhaps TRBD1 as D gene, on 6 matching bases. Sequenced here: tumor tissue (inferred from file names), sampled from a patient given nivolumab and ipilimumab in sequence. The CDR3 region has the sequence CASSVQGQDGYTF. The DNA sequence is as follows: TGTGCCAGCAGCGTCCAGGGGCAGGATGGCTACACCTTC.